The 18 T cell receptor beta chains reported below all come from one sample, sequenced in a study of blood T cell repertoires in COVID-19 (dated by TCRdb to 2020 to 2021). The library was produced with the immunoSEQ multiplex PCR assay. Entries here come from immuneACCESS through TCRdb and include only in-frame sequences with V and J called. Some clones fail to appear in such tables; in the studies checked, an unresolved V gene covers under half of the shortfall, and the cause of the remainder is unknown. The sample records under 300,000 clones, 75% to 90% of which are singletons. The top ten clones comprise 2% to 3% of the sample. The specimen was PBMCs or T cells enriched from blood (not recorded which). The receptors were sampled from a woman aged 18 to 35 who had recovered from COVID-19.

The V call is TRBV9, the J call TRBJ1-2; D not resolved. V lost 0 bases, J lost 2 bases, and 14 bases lay in between. The V gene's germline CDR1 is SGDLS and CDR2 YYNGEE. This CDR3 is 16 amino acids long. DNA of the CDR3: TGTGCCAGCAGCGTAGACCCCTTCGGGGAAAACTATGGCTACACCTTC. Protein: CASSVDPFGENYGYTF.

The genes are TRBV5-1 and TRBJ2-1; D uncertain. Germline CDR1 SGHRS, CDR2 YFSETQ. This CDR3 is built from 14 residues. Between the trimmed V and J ends, which lost 0 bases and 0 bases, there was a span of 4 bases. CDR3 nucleotide sequence: TGCGCCAGCAGCTTGGAGAGCTCCTACAATGAGCAGTTCTTC. This translates into CASSLESSYNEQFF.

The chain joins TRBV28 to TRBJ1-1; D uncertain. This CDR3 contains 14 residues. V dropped 5 bases and J dropped 0 bases, with 10 bases sitting between them. Germline values: CDR1 MDHEN, CDR2 SYDVKM. DNA of the CDR3: TGTGCCAGCAGTACTCCGCCTTTGAACACTGAAGCTTTCTTT. Translation gives CASSTPPLNTEAFF.

The chain links TRBV5-6 to TRBJ1-5; 9 bases map to TRBD1. CDR3 length equals 15 residues. Germline trimming cut 4 bases from V and 7 bases from J; bases unmatched to any gene: 9. Germline CDR1 and CDR2: SGHDT and YYEEEE. This CDR3 reads CASSAATGGGQPQHF. The CDR3 DNA follows: TGTGCCAGCAGCGCTGCCACAGGGGGCGGGCAGCCCCAGCATTTT.

This clone was seen more than once but under ten times. The V gene is TRBV2, the J gene TRBJ1-2, with 9 bases matching TRBD1. The CDR3 extends over 13 amino acids. The trim removed 6 bases at V and 8 bases at J, leaving 7 bases unmatched. The germline gives CDR1 SNHLY, CDR2 FYNNEI. As DNA, the CDR3 is TGTGCCAGCAGCGGACAGGGGTTTGGAGGCTACACCTTC. The encoded protein is CASSGQGFGGYTF.

The chain is built from TRBV28 and TRBJ1-5; D may be TRBD1 (6 bases). The germline gives CDR1 MDHEN, CDR2 SYDVKM. Trimming removed 1 base from V and 3 bases from J, with 13 bases in between. This CDR3 is 16 amino acids long. The CDR3 loop is CASSLLARGDNQPQHF. Written as DNA, the CDR3 is TGTGCCAGCAGTTTATTGGCCAGGGGCGACAATCAGCCCCAGCATTTT.

The chain links TRBV27 to TRBJ1-5, with D possibly matching TRBD1 (6 bases). The CDR3 length is 13 residues. Per germline, CDR1 MNHEY and CDR2 SMNVEV (reference sequence). V was clipped by 7 bases and J by 3 bases, with 10 bases between them. DNA of the CDR3: TGTGCCAGCAAAGGACAGTACAATCAGCCCCAGCATTTT. It specifies CASKGQYNQPQHF.

The chain has TRBV5-4 and TRBJ2-5; 8 bases map to TRBD1. V lost 4 bases to trimming and J lost 5 bases; unmatched junction nucleotides: 10. Per germline, CDR1 SGHNT and CDR2 YYREEE (reference sequence). The CDR3 totals 15 residues. This chain's CDR3 is CASSLDRVERETQYF. Here the CDR3 DNA reads TGTGCCAGCAGCCTGGACAGGGTGGAAAGGGAGACCCAGTACTTC.

V gene TRBV12-2 combines with J gene TRBJ1-4; the DNA was not compared with TRBD1, the D call given in the table. TRBV12-2 is classified as a pseudogene. CDR3 length: 16 residues. The CDR3 bases are TGTGCAAGTCGCTTAGAGTCAGACAGGGTATCTGAAAAACTGTTTTTT. It is translated as CASRLESDRVSEKLFF.

The gene calls are TRBV30 and TRBJ1-1; 7 bases are a match to TRBD1. V was pared by 2 bases and J by 5 bases, with 5 bases of the junction left unmatched. The CDR3 sequence is 13 residues long. The germline gives CDR1 GTSNPN, CDR2 SVGIG (reference sequence). The CDR3 DNA is TGTGCCTGGAGTACAGGGGCTGGAACTGAAGCTTTCTTT. Protein product: CAWSTGAGTEAFF. The variable domain in full, completed from reference TRBV30 and TRBJ1-1, reads SQTIHQWPATLVQPVGSPLSLECTVEGTSNPNLYWYRQAAGRGLQLLFYSVGIGQISSEVPQNLSASRPQDRQFILSSKKLLLSDSGFYLCAWSTGAGTEAFFGQGTRLTVV.

The gene calls are TRBV30 and TRBJ1-5, with D perhaps TRBD1 (5 bases). V lost 0 bases and J lost 6, with 12 bases in between. Germline CDR1 reads GTSNPN; CDR2 reads SVGIG (reference sequence). The CDR3 runs 14 residues. The chain's CDR3 is CAWSVLTDVQPQHF. CDR3 sequence (DNA): TGTGCCTGGAGTGTACTGACAGATGTTCAGCCCCAGCATTTT.

V is TRBV6-5 and J is TRBJ2-7; no clear D. The CDR3 is made up of 14 amino acids. Germline CDR1 is MNHEY and CDR2 is SVGAGI. V was shortened by 0 bases and J by 2 bases, with 8 bases between the two germline ends. CDR3 sequence: CASSYSGEAYEQYF. In DNA, the CDR3 is TGTGCCAGCAGTTACTCCGGAGAAGCCTACGAGCAGTACTTC.

The J gene is TRBJ1-3, the V gene TRBV27; D is unclear. Trimming removed 3 bases at V and 8 bases at J, with 23 bases between. The CDR3 runs to 17 residues. Per the germline V gene, CDR1 is MNHEY and CDR2 is SMNVEV (reference sequence). The CDR3 here is CASSFSSSPTLPYTIYF. The CDR3 nucleotides are TGTGCCAGCAGTTTTTCCTCTTCCCCGACATTACCATACACCATATATTTT.

The V call is TRBV27, the J call TRBJ2-7; the D gene is possibly TRBD2 (7 bases). This CDR3 has 17 amino acids. Between the trimmed V and J ends, which lost 7 bases and 2 bases, there was a span of 24 bases. Germline V gives CDR1 MNHEY, CDR2 SMNVEV (reference sequence). CDR3 bases: TGTGCCAGCACCCCGTTAGGGGGGGCGAAGACAACCTACGAGCAGTACTTC. Protein sequence: CASTPLGGAKTTYEQYF.

The genes are TRBV9 and TRBJ1-2, with 10 bases aligning to TRBD1. The CDR3 runs to 14 residues. Germline CDR1 SGDLS, CDR2 YYNGEE. With V trimmed by 0 bases and J by 5 bases, 1 base remained unmatched. CDR3: CASSVGTGGYGYTF. The CDR3 nucleotides are TGTGCCAGCAGCGTAGGGACAGGGGGATATGGCTACACCTTC.

The CDR3 coding sequence is TGTGCCAGCAACACAGGGGGCGGTCGATTGCGGGAAAAACTGTTTTTT. Encoded protein: CASNTGGGRLREKLFF. V gene TRBV6-6 combines with J gene TRBJ1-4, with TRBD1 identical over 9 bases. Trimming cost V 7 bases and J 8 bases; bases outside gene matches: 14. Germline values: CDR1 MNHNY, CDR2 SVGAGI (reference sequence). The CDR3 is made up of 16 amino acids.

J is TRBJ2-1 and V is TRBV10-3; D uncertain. The V gene's germline CDR1 is ENHRY and CDR2 SYGVKD. V gave up 4 bases and J gave up 7 bases, with 8 bases separating them. The CDR3 extends over 12 amino acids. CDR3 in amino acids: CAISVELNEQFF. For the CDR3, the DNA is TGTGCCATCAGTGTCGAGCTTAATGAGCAGTTCTTC.

The chain has TRBV3-1 (or the pseudogene TRBV3-2) and TRBJ2-3; 9 nucleotides match TRBD2. CDR1 LGHDT and CDR2 YNNKEL come from the germline V gene (reference sequence). This CDR3 region has 17 residues. V lost 3 bases to trimming and J lost 2 bases; unmatched junction nucleotides: 9. In DNA form, the CDR3 reads TGTGCCAGCAGCCATCAACCGCGGGGGGGCCTCACAGATACGCAGTATTTT. Translating it yields CASSHQPRGGLTDTQYF.